This T cell receptor (beta chain) appears in the sequencing data of a study of blood T cell repertoires in COVID-19. Study background: COVID-19 samples, acute and convalescent, were from the United States, Italy and Spain.

Under the authors' procedure: Amplification from reference gene primers served as the basis for estimated nucleated cell counts. Clones were read by immunoSEQ multiplex PCR, and TCRdb kept only the in-frame ones, dropping some. V and J calls and clone size are as listed in that table; D and trimming were resolved from the DNA. The repertoire holds 190,000 or so clones, with around 87% as singletons. Germline V gene sequence: CDR1 LNHDA, CDR2 SQIVND (reference sequence). V lost 5 bases and J lost 7; bases outside the gene matches: 7. This CDR3 comprises 15 residues. This sequence was found in a woman aged 18-35 years who had recovered from COVID-19. The rearrangement joins TRBV19 to TRBJ1-4; TRBD1 matches at 10 bases. Sequenced input: peripheral blood. The CDR3 loop is CASSSETGGGEKLFF. CDR3 bases: TGTGCCAGTAGTTCCGAGACAGGGGGCGGTGAAAAACTGTTTTTT.